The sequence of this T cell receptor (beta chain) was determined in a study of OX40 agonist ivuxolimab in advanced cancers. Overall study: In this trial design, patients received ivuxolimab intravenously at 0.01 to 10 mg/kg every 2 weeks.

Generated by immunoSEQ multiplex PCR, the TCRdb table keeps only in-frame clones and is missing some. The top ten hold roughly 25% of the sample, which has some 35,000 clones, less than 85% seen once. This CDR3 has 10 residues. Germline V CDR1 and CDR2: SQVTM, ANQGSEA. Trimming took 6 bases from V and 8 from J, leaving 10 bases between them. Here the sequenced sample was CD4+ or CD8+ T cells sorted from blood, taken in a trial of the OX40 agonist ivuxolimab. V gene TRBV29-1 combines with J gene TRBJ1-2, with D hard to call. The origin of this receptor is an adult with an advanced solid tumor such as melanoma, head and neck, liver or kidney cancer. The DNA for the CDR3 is TGCAGCGTCCAAGAGGAGGGCTACACCTTC. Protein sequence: CSVQEEGYTF. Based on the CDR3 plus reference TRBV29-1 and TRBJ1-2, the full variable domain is SAVISQKPSRDICQRGTSLTIQCQVDSQVTMMFWYRQQPGQSLTLIATANQGSEATYESGFVIDKFPISRPNLTFSTLTVSNMSPEDSSIYLCSVQEEGYTFGSGTRLTVV.